This TCR beta chain was sequenced during a study of T cells in Graves' hyperthyroidism and ophthalmopathy. Notes on the study in general: Separation of ophthalmopathy from stable hyperthyroidism was achieved by a 13 V-J model. Ophthalmopathy, as predicted by the model, came a median about seven months after the prediction. Most expanded thyroid clonotypes above 0.001 also appeared in blood.

As to this clonotype: Its antigen remains unknown.

RNA transcripts served as the template for amplifying TCR beta CDR3 regions. A first-round RT-PCR of the TCR CDR3 used the HTBI primer set. TCRdb independently ran MiXCR on the multiplex PCR reads; one entry per CDR3 protein. The sample includes some 500,000 distinct CDR3 sequences, around a quarter seen only once; the top ten take approximately 10%. After removal of 10 bases from V and 2 bases from J, the junction contained 4 bases not matched to a gene. CDR3 length: 14 amino acids. Germline CDR1 MNHEY, CDR2 SMNVEV (reference sequence). Isolation of PBMCs was performed on about 10 ml fresh peripheral blood.

This sequence was found in a young woman with Graves' ophthalmopathy. The gene calls are TRBV27 and TRBJ1-5, with 11 positions matching TRBD1. Sequencing was performed on blood. CDR3: CATGGQGGNQPQHF. The CDR3 DNA is TGTGCCACAGGGGGACAGGGGGGCAATCAGCCCCAGCATTTT.